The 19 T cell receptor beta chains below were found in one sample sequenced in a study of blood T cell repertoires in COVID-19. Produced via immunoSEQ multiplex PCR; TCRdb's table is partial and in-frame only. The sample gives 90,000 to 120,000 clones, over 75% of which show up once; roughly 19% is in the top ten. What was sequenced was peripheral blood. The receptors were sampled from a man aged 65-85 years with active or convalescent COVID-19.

CDR3 region: CSAPIADEQFF. In nucleotides, the CDR3 is TGCAGTGCCCCTATAGCCGATGAGCAGTTCTTC. V is TRBV20-1 and J is TRBJ2-1, with D unclear. The V end was cut by 6 bases, the J end by 8 bases, with 11 bases between. CDR3 length: 11 residues. CDR1 and CDR2 from the germline V gene are DFQATT and SNEGSKA (reference sequence).

CDR3 protein: CASSSGQGYEQYF. The CDR3 bases are TGTGCCAGCTCCTCGGGACAGGGATACGAGCAGTACTTC. The V call is TRBV18, the J call TRBJ2-7; 9 nucleotides align to TRBD1. The ends lost 6 bases at V and 4 bases at J; junction bases unmatched: 4. CDR1 and CDR2 (germline): KGHSH, LQKENI. The CDR3 consists of 13 residues.

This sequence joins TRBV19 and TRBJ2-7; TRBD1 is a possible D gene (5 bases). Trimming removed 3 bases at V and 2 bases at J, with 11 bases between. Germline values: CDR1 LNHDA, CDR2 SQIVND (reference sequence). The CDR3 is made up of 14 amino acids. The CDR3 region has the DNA TGTGCCAGTAGTATCCAGGGCGCAGCCTACGAGCAGTACTTC. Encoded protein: CASSIQGAAYEQYF.

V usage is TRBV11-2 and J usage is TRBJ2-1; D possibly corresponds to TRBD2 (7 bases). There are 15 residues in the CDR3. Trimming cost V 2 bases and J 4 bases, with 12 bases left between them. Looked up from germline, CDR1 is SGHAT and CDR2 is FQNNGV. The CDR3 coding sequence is TGTGCCAGCAGCTTACGAGGGGGGGAATACAATGAGCAGTTCTTC. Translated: CASSLRGGEYNEQFF.

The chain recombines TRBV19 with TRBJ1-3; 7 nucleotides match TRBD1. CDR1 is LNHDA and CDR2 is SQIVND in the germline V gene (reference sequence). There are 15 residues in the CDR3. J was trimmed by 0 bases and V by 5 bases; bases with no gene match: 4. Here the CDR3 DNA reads TGTGCCAGTAGTCTAAGGACAGGCTCTGGAAACACCATATATTTT. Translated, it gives CASSLRTGSGNTIYF. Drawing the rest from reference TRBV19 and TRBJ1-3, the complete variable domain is DGGITQSPKYLFRKEGQNVTLSCEQNLNHDAMYWYRQDPGQGLRLIYYSQIVNDFQKGDIAEGYSVSREKKESFPLTVTSAQKNPTAFYLCASSLRTGSGNTIYFGEGSWLTVV.

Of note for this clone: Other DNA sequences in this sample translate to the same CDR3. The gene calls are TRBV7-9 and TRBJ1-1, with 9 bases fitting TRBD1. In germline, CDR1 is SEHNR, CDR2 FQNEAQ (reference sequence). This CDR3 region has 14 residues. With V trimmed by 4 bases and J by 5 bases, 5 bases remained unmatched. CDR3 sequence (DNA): TGTGCCAGCAGCTCACAGGGGGCGTTAACTGAAGCTTTCTTT. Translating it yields CASSSQGALTEAFF. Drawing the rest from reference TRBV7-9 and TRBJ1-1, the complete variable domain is DTGVSQNPRHKITKRGQNVTFRCDPISEHNRLYWYRQTLGQGPEFLTYFQNEAQLEKSRLLSDRFSAERPKGSFSTLEIQRTEQGDSAMYLCASSSQGALTEAFFGQGTRLTVV.

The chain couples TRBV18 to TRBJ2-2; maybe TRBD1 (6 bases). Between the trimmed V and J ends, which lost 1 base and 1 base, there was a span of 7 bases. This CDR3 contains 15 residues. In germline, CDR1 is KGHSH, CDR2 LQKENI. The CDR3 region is CASSPLQGNTGELFF. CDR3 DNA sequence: TGTGCCAGCTCACCACTACAGGGGAACACCGGGGAGCTGTTTTTT.

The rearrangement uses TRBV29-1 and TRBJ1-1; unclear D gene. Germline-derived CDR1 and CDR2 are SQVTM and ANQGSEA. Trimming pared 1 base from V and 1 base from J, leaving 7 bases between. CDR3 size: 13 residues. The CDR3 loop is CSVEAQKNTEAFF. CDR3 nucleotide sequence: TGCAGCGTTGAAGCCCAGAAGAACACTGAAGCTTTCTTT.

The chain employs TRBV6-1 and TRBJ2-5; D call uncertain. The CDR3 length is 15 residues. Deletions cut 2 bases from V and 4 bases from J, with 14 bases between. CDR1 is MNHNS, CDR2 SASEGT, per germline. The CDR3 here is CASSESMGSGETQYF. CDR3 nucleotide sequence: TGTGCCAGCAGTGAAAGTATGGGCTCCGGAGAGACCCAGTACTTC.

CDR3 in DNA: TGTGCCAGCAGCCAAGCGTCCGGGACAGGGGCCACTGAAGCTTTCTTT. It codes for CASSQASGTGATEAFF. V gene TRBV3-1 (or the pseudogene TRBV3-2) combines with J gene TRBJ1-1, with TRBD1 identical over 10 bases. The CDR3 has 16 residues. Germline V gene lookup returns CDR1 LGHDT and CDR2 YNNKEL (reference sequence). Unmatched junction bases numbered 6, after V lost 1 base and J lost 4 bases.

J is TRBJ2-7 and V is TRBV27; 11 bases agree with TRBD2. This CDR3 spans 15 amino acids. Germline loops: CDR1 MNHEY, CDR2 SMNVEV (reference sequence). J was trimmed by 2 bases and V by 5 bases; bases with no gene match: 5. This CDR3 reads CASSTIAGGPYEQYF. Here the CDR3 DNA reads TGTGCCAGCAGTACAATAGCGGGAGGGCCCTACGAGCAGTACTTC.

CDR3 protein: CASSPQGGGAGNEQFF. The CDR3, as DNA: TGTGCCAGCAGTCCACAAGGCGGGGGGGCGGGAAATGAGCAGTTCTTC. V and J are TRBV6-6 and TRBJ2-1, with 9 positions matching TRBD2. There are 16 residues in the CDR3. Germline-derived CDR1 and CDR2 are MNHNY and SVGAGI (reference sequence). Trimming removed 5 bases from V and 7 bases from J; junction bases left unmatched: 12.

The CDR3 here is CATERGGAGELFF. DNA of the CDR3: TGTGCCACCGAGCGGGGGGGCGCCGGGGAGCTGTTTTTT. The chain is built from TRBV12-3 or TRBV12-4 and TRBJ2-2, with 10 bases matching TRBD2. The CDR3 sequence is 13 residues long. Trimming at V came to 10 bases and at J to 6 bases, leaving 5 bases not matched to a gene.

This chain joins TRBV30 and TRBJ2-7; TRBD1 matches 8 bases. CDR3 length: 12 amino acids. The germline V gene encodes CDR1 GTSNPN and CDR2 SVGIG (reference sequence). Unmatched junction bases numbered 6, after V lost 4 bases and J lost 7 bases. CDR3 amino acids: CAWKDRVGEQYF. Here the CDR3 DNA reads TGTGCCTGGAAGGACAGGGTAGGGGAGCAGTACTTC.

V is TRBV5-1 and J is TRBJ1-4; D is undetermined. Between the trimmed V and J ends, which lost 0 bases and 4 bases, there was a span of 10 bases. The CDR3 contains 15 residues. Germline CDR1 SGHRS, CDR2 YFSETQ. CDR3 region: CASSLVRANNEKLFF. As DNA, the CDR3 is TGCGCCAGCAGCTTGGTCCGTGCGAATAATGAAAAACTGTTTTTT.

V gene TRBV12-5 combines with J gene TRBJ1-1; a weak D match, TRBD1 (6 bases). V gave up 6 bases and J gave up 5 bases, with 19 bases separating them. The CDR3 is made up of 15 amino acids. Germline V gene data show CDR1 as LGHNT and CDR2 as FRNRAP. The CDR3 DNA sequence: TGTGCTAGTGGACCCCTACAGGGAGGGCGGACTGAAGCTTTCTTT. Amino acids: CASGPLQGGRTEAFF.

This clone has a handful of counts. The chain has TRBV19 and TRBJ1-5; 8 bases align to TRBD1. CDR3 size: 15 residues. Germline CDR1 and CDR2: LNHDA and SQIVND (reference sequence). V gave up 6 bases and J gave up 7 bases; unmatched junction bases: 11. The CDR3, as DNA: TGTGCCAGTAGCTTTTTTCAGGGGGCGCGGCAGCCCCAGCATTTT. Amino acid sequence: CASSFFQGARQPQHF. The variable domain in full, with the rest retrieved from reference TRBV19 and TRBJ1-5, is DGGITQSPKYLFRKEGQNVTLSCEQNLNHDAMYWYRQDPGQGLRLIYYSQIVNDFQKGDIAEGYSVSREKKESFPLTVTSAQKNPTAFYLCASSFFQGARQPQHFGDGTRLSIL.

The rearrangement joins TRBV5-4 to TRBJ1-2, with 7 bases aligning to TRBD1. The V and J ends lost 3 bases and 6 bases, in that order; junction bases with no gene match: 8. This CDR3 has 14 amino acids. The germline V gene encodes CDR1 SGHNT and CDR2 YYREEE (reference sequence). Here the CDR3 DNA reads TGTGCCAGCAGCTCCGTAACAGGGGACCATGGCTACACCTTC. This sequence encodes CASSSVTGDHGYTF.

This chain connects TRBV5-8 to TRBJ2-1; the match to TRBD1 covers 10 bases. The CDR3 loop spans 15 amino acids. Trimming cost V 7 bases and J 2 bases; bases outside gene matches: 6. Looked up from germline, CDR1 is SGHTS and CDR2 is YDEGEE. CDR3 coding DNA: TGTGCCAGCGGTAAAGGACAGGGGGCCTACAATGAGCAGTTCTTC. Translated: CASGKGQGAYNEQFF.